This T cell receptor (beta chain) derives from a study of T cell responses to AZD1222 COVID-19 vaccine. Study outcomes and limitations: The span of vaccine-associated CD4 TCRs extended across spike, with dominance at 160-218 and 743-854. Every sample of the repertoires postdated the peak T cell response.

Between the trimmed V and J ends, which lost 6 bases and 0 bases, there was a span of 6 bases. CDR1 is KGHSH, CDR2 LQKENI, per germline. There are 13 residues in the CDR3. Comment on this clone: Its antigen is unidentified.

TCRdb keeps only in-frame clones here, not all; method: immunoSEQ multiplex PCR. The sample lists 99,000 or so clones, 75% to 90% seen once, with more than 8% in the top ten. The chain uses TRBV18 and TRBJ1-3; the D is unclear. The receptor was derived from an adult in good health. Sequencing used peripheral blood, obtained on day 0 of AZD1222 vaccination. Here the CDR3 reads CASSPNSGNTIYF. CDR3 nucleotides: TGTGCCAGCTCCCCCAACTCTGGAAACACCATATATTTT.